Sequencing of this T cell receptor (beta chain) was carried out in a study of CD8 T cells in ankylosing spondylitis. Using its own MiXCR run on the 5' RACE reads, TCRdb lists one record per CDR3 protein. The sample lists approximately 180,000 distinct CDR3 sequences; roughly 18% were seen once. General study results and limits: A TCR beta motif made of fewer than ten highly homologous variants seemed typical of ankylosing spondylitis blood.

Germline V gene data show CDR1 as MNHNY and CDR2 as SVGAGI (reference sequence). With 7 bases clipped from V and 1 base from J, the junction kept 7 bases outside the gene matches. The CDR3 has 15 amino acids. This clonotype was found many times. Its cognate antigen is unknown. The TCR was taken from a male donor between 5 and 29 years old with ankylosing spondylitis or in good health (not recorded which). The chain has TRBV6-6 and TRBJ2-1; 7 positions agree with TRBD2. The sample taken for sequencing was blood, either unsorted or a sorted T cell fraction (not recorded which). CDR3 sequence reads: CASKLWRESYNEQFF. The CDR3 nucleotides are TGTGCCAGCAAACTCTGGCGGGAGTCCTACAATGAGCAGTTCTTC.